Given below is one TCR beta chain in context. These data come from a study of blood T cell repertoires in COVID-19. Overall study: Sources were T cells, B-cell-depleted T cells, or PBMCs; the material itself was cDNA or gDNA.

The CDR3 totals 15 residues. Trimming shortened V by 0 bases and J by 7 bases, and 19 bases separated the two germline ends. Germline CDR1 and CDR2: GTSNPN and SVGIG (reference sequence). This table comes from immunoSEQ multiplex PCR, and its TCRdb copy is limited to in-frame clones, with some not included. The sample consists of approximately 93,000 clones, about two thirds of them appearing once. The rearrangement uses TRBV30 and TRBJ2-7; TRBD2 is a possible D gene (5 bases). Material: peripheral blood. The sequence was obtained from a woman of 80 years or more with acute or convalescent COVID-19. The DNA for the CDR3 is TGTGCCTGGAGTGTTCCGAAGCTGGGGAGCTGGGAGCAGTACTTC. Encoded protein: CAWSVPKLGSWEQYF.